Given below is one T cell receptor (beta chain) in context. This CDR3 spans 13 amino acids. Germline assignment: CDR1 LNHDA and CDR2 SQIVND (reference sequence). J lost 12 bases, V lost 6 bases, and 13 bases had no gene match. The data were produced by immunoSEQ multiplex PCR, yet TCRdb's version contains in-frame clones alone and is incomplete. Among approximately 100,000 clones, approximately 87% were seen once, and the ten largest hold 18%. This entry comes from a study of blood T cell repertoires in COVID-19. Sequenced input: peripheral blood. The receptor was isolated from an older woman with acute or convalescent COVID-19. This chain links TRBV19 with TRBJ1-1, with 7 bases fitting TRBD1. CDR3 protein: CASRSLAQGRPFF. The CDR3 region has the DNA TGTGCCAGTAGGAGCCTAGCACAGGGGCGGCCTTTCTTT. Complete variable domain (other parts from reference TRBV19 and TRBJ1-1): DGGITQSPKYLFRKEGQNVTLSCEQNLNHDAMYWYRQDPGQGLRLIYYSQIVNDFQKGDIAEGYSVSREKKESFPLTVTSAQKNPTAFYLCASRSLAQGRPFFGQGTRLTVV.